This T cell receptor (beta chain) is drawn from a study of cytomegalovirus exposure and HLA in healthy donors. CDR3 length: 15 residues. Germline CDR1 and CDR2: MGHRA and YSYEKL. V gave up 3 bases and J gave up 6 bases; unmatched junction bases: 5. About this clone itself: As yet, its antigen is unknown.

Findings and caveats of the study: DRB1 showed the most TCR associations and HLA-C the fewest in a later analysis, as rates varied by HLA locus. A later analysis found common viral pathogens apparently linked to several of the most significant clusters.

The PCR had 60 Vbeta and 13 Jbeta primers. TCRdb keeps only in-frame clones here, not all; method: immunoSEQ multiplex PCR. The repertoire holds roughly 280,000 clones, with more than 55% as singletons. The sequenced sample consisted of PBMCs. The source is a female donor in good health and CMV-seronegative. This chain connects TRBV4-1 to TRBJ1-5, with TRBD1 matching 10 bases. This CDR3 is CASSHGTGVSQPQHF. DNA for the CDR3: TGCGCCAGCAGCCATGGGACAGGGGTTTCTCAGCCCCAGCATTTT.